Listed here are 21 T cell receptor beta chains from one sample, sequenced in a study of CD8 T cells in ankylosing spondylitis. Regarding the study as a whole: Ankylosing spondylitis blood seemed to carry a telltale TCR beta motif made of fewer than ten highly homologous variants.

TCRdb recomputed calls from the 5' RACE reads with MiXCR, one row per CDR3 protein. This repertoire shows under 150,000 distinct CDR3 sequences, roughly a sixth found once; its top ten account for around a third. The antigens these receptors bind are not known. Sequencing input: blood, either unsorted or a sorted T cell fraction (not recorded which). The receptors stem from a male donor with ankylosing spondylitis.

This clonotype appeared a few times. The chain recombines TRBV24-1 with TRBJ1-2; 7 nucleotides align to TRBD1. CDR1 KGHDR and CDR2 SFDVKD come from the germline V gene. V dropped 0 bases and J dropped 9; count of bases not matched to a gene: 9. The CDR3 loop spans 15 amino acids. The CDR3 protein is CATSDLRDSYVSYTF. CDR3 sequence (DNA): TGTGCCACCAGTGATTTGCGGGACAGCTATGTGAGCTACACCTTC.

This clonotype was observed a handful of times. J is TRBJ1-6 and V is TRBV9; D remains unclear. The CDR3 sequence is 15 residues long. Germline V gene data show CDR1 as SGDLS and CDR2 as YYNGEE. Trimming removed 0 bases at V and 9 bases at J, with 13 bases between. Here the CDR3 reads CASSVESGEVSPLHF. The CDR3 coding sequence is TGTGCCAGCAGCGTAGAGTCTGGGGAGGTTTCACCCCTCCACTTT.

A few counts support this clonotype. This rearrangement joins TRBV10-3 to TRBJ2-3; 7 bases fit TRBD2. This CDR3 has 15 amino acids. Germline V gene lookup returns CDR1 ENHRY and CDR2 SYGVKD. The trim removed 2 bases at V and 4 bases at J, leaving 6 bases unmatched. Here the CDR3 reads CAISETSARADTQYF. The DNA for the CDR3 is TGTGCCATCAGTGAGACTAGCGCCCGCGCAGATACGCAGTATTTT.

This chain links TRBV6-6 with TRBJ2-1, with D unclear. The CDR3 runs to 13 residues. Germline CDR1 is MNHNY and CDR2 is SVGAGI (reference sequence). V was trimmed by 1 base and J by 5 bases, leaving 6 bases between them. The CDR3 DNA reads TGTGCCAGCAGTTACTTGCGTAACAATGAGCAGTTCTTC. Protein product: CASSYLRNNEQFF.

This chain uses TRBV10-3 with TRBJ1-1; D not certain. The V end was cut by 3 bases, the J end by 0 bases, with 14 bases between. The germline CDR1 and CDR2 sequences are ENHRY and SYGVKD. The CDR3 totals 16 residues. As DNA, the CDR3 is TGTGCCATCAGTGAATTTCGTTTAAGGATGAACACTGAAGCTTTCTTT. This codes for CAISEFRLRMNTEAFF.

V is TRBV30 and J is TRBJ2-2; 7 nucleotides align to TRBD2. The trim removed 2 bases at V and 6 bases at J, leaving 6 bases unmatched. The CDR3 has 14 amino acids. The germline CDR1 and CDR2 sequences are GTSNPN and SVGIG (reference sequence). The CDR3 loop reads CAWSWGGAPGELFF. For the CDR3, the DNA is TGTGCCTGGAGTTGGGGAGGGGCACCCGGGGAGCTGTTTTTT.

In this sample, this clonotype turned up many times. The gene calls are TRBV12-3 or TRBV12-4 and TRBJ1-1; D is uncertain. This CDR3 has 14 residues. V was clipped by 1 base and J by 2 bases, with 8 bases between them. CDR3 bases: TGTGCCAGCAGTTTAGGACCTGTTAACACTGAAGCTTTCTTT. Translation: CASSLGPVNTEAFF.

The chain employs TRBV20-1 and TRBJ1-6; the D gene is possibly TRBD1 (6 bases). The germline V and J ends were trimmed by 6 bases and 9 bases, with 18 bases remaining between them. CDR1 and CDR2 (germline): DFQATT, SNEGSKA (reference sequence). The CDR3 is 14 amino acids. DNA for the CDR3: TGCAGTGCCCCTCCCCGGGACAAGAGTTCACCCCTCCACTTT. Translating it yields CSAPPRDKSSPLHF.

This clonotype was seen only a few times. This rearrangement joins TRBV5-5 to TRBJ1-5; D unclear. Germline assignment: CDR1 SGHKS and CDR2 YYEKEE (reference sequence). The ends were cut back, 2 bases at V and 7 bases at J, with 19 bases in the middle. This CDR3 is 16 amino acids long. The CDR3 loop is CASSFFSEPSGQPQHF. The CDR3, as DNA: TGTGCCAGCAGCTTCTTTTCGGAGCCCTCAGGACAGCCCCAGCATTTT.

This clonotype was counted a few times. The chain links TRBV5-4 to TRBJ2-7; tentative D call: TRBD1 (5 bases). The V end lost 10 bases, the J end lost 2 bases, and 10 bases lay between the germline ends. This CDR3 is 11 amino acids long. Germline CDR1 reads SGHNT; CDR2 reads YYREEE (reference sequence). As DNA, the CDR3 is TGTGCCGGACAAAGACCCTACGAGCAGTACTTC. Translation: CAGQRPYEQYF. The variable domain in full, completed from reference TRBV5-4 and TRBJ2-7, reads ETGVTQSPTHLIKTRGQQVTLRCSSQSGHNTVSWYQQALGQGPQFIFQYYREEENGRGNFPPRFSGLQFPNYSSELNVNALELDDSALYLCAGQRPYEQYFGPGTRLTVT.

The rearrangement links TRBV9 to TRBJ2-7, with a weak D call TRBD2 (5 bases). The germline V gene encodes CDR1 SGDLS and CDR2 YYNGEE. V lost 2 bases and J 0 bases, leaving 12 bases between the germline ends. The CDR3 is made up of 15 amino acids. CDR3 sequence reads: CASSVAGGSSYEQYF. The DNA of the CDR3 is TGTGCCAGCAGCGTCGCGGGTGGAAGCTCCTACGAGCAGTACTTC.

The sample holds a few counts of this clonotype. The chain uses TRBV4-1 and TRBJ1-1; no clear D. The CDR3 runs to 13 residues. Between the trimmed V and J ends, which lost 1 base and 7 bases, there was a span of 10 bases. CDR1 MGHRA and CDR2 YSYEKL come from the germline V gene. The CDR3 loop is CASSQGGFGEAFF. CDR3 DNA: TGCGCCAGCAGCCAAGGAGGGTTTGGTGAAGCTTTCTTT.

This clonotype was observed a single time. The chain has TRBV7-8 and TRBJ2-7, with D perhaps given as TRBD1 or TRBD2 (6 bases each). Germline loops: CDR1 SGHVS, CDR2 FQNEAQ. This CDR3 region has 14 residues. V dropped 4 bases and J dropped 2 bases, with 12 bases sitting between them. This CDR3 is CASSSRDTAYEQYF. In nucleotides, the CDR3 is TGTGCCAGCAGCTCGCGGGACACCGCCTACGAGCAGTACTTC.

This sequence joins TRBV20-1 and TRBJ2-7; TRBD2 might be the D (6 bases). V was shortened by 2 bases and J by 6 bases, with 17 bases between the two germline ends. CDR3 length: 14 residues. Germline V gene data show CDR1 as DFQATT and CDR2 as SNEGSKA (reference sequence). CDR3 sequence (DNA): TGCAGTGCTAGATGGGTGACGGGAGCGGGCGAGCAGTACTTC. Its translation is CSARWVTGAGEQYF.

The chain is built from TRBV12-3 or TRBV12-4 and TRBJ2-4; 10 nucleotides match TRBD1. The CDR3 contains 13 residues. The trim removed 5 bases at V and 9 bases at J, leaving 4 bases unmatched. For the CDR3, the DNA is TGTGCCAGCAGTCCGACAGGGGGCGGCATTCAGTACTTC. Translation: CASSPTGGGIQYF.

This rearrangement joins TRBV27 to TRBJ2-2, with 7 bases matching TRBD1. With 2 bases clipped from V and 6 bases from J, the junction kept 3 bases outside the gene matches. This CDR3 has 14 amino acids. Germline CDR1 reads MNHEY; CDR2 reads SMNVEV (reference sequence). CDR3 DNA: TGTGCCAGCAGTTTAAGAGGGGGCTCCGGGGAGCTGTTTTTT. Translated: CASSLRGGSGELFF.

This clonotype has a handful of counts. This sequence joins TRBV7-8 and TRBJ2-5, with 8 positions matching TRBD1. V shed 11 bases and J 5 bases; nucleotides not matched to a gene: 19. The CDR3 is 16 residues long. Germline lookup yields CDR1 SGHVS and CDR2 FQNEAQ. The CDR3 here is CARGLKGQESMETQYF. The CDR3 DNA reads TGTGCCCGCGGGCTCAAGGGACAGGAATCGATGGAGACCCAGTACTTC.

The chain couples TRBV12-3 or TRBV12-4 to TRBJ2-1, with D possibly TRBD2 on 6 matching bases. This CDR3 is built from 15 residues. Trimming cost V 5 bases and J 8 bases, with 19 bases left between them. CDR3 bases: TGTGCCAGCAGTACCGGGACTGGGAGCTTCTATGAGCAGTTCTTC. Protein sequence: CASSTGTGSFYEQFF.

This chain joins TRBV5-1 and TRBJ2-7; 9 nucleotides align to TRBD1. V shed 4 bases, J shed 5 bases, and the junction held 4 bases outside the gene matches. The CDR3 is 13 residues long. Germline CDR1 SGHRS, CDR2 YFSETQ. The CDR3 protein is CASSSTGGHEQYF. CDR3 bases: TGCGCCAGCAGCAGCACAGGGGGCCACGAGCAGTACTTC. The full variable domain, rest sourced from reference TRBV5-1 and TRBJ2-7, is KAGVTQTPRYLIKTRGQQVTLSCSPISGHRSVSWYQQTPGQGLQFLFEYFSETQRNKGNFPGRFSGRQFSNSRSEMNVSTLELGDSALYLCASSSTGGHEQYFGPGTRLTVT.

The table lists this clonotype with a few counts. This chain uses TRBV20-1 with TRBJ2-4; D is unresolved. The V and J ends lost 0 bases and 0 bases respectively, with 9 bases between them. This CDR3 spans 15 amino acids. Germline CDR1 and CDR2: DFQATT and SNEGSKA (reference sequence). The CDR3 spells CSARDLGTAKNIQYF. In nucleotides, the CDR3 is TGCAGTGCTAGAGATTTGGGAACAGCCAAAAACATTCAGTACTTC.

This clonotype was observed a few times. The chain links TRBV6-1 to TRBJ1-2, with D possibly TRBD1 on 5 matching bases. V gave up 6 bases and J gave up 8 bases, with 22 bases separating them. This CDR3 has 15 residues. CDR1 is MNHNS, CDR2 SASEGT, per germline. The CDR3 DNA follows: TGTGCCAGCAGCATTTCGGGACGACTGATTAACGGCTACACCTTC. Amino acids: CASSISGRLINGYTF.